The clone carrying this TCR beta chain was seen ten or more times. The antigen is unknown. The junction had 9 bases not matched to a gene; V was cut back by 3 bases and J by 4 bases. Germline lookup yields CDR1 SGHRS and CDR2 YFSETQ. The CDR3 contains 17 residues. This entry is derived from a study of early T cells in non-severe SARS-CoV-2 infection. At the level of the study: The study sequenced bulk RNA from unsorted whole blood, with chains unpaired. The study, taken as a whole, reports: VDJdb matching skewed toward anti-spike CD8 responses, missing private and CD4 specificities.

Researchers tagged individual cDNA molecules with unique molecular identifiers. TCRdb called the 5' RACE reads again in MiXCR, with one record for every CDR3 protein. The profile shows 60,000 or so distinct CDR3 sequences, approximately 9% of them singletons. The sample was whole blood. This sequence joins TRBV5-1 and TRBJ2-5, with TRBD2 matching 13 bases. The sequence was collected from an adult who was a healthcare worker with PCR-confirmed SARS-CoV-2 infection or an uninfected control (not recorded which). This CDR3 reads CASSSDVLAGGTETQYF. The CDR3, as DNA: TGCGCCAGCAGCTCGGACGTACTAGCGGGAGGGACAGAGACCCAGTACTTC.